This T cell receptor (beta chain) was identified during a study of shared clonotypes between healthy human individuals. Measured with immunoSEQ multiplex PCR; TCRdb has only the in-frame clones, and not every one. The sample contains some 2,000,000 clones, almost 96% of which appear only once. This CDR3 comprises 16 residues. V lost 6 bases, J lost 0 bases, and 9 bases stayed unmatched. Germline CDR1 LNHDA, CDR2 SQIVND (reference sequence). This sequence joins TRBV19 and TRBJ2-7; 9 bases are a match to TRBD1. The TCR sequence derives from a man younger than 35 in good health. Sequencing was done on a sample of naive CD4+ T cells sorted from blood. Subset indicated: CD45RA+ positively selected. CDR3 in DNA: TGTGCCAGTAGAACCTCGGACAGGGGCGGCTCCTACGAGCAGTACTTC. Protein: CASRTSDRGGSYEQYF.